This T cell receptor (beta chain) was sequenced for a study of vaccination and CD4 T cells after COVID-19. At the level of the study: Participants, all vaccine recipients, received two doses of either BNT162b2 or mRNA-1273.

With the Oncomine TCR Beta short-read assay, DNA from cultured CD4+ T cells was sequenced. TCRdb passed the PCR reads through MiXCR, listing each CDR3 protein once. Here the sample spans several thousand distinct CDR3 sequences, under 80% being singletons. Treatment denoted: approximately 9-day PBMC culture with coronavirus spike peptide pools or control peptides (ViraFEST assay). Points on this clonotype: Its cognate antigen is unknown.

The sample taken for sequencing was CD4+ T cells from blood, cultured in vitro. The clonotype was recovered from a human donor who had recovered from COVID-19.

The DNA for the CDR3 is TGTGCCAGCAGTCCAAGGGACACCCGTTACGAGCAGTACTTC. Encoded protein: CASSPRDTRYEQYF. The chain recombines TRBV27 with TRBJ2-7, with a possible D match to TRBD1 (6 bases). V was shortened by 5 bases and J by 4 bases, with 15 bases between the two germline ends. Germline-derived CDR1 and CDR2 are MNHEY and SMNVEV (reference sequence). The CDR3 runs 14 residues.